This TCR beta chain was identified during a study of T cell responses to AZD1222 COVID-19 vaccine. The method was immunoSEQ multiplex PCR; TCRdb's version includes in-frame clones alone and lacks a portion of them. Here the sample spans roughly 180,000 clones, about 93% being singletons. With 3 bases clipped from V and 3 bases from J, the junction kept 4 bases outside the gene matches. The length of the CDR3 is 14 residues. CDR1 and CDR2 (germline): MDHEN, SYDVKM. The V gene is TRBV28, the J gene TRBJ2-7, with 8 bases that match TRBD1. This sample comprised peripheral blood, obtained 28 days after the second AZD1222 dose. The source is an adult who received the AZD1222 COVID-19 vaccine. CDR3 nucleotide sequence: TGTGCCAGCAGTTTGGCAGGGGGCAACTACGAGCAGTACTTC. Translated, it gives CASSLAGGNYEQYF.